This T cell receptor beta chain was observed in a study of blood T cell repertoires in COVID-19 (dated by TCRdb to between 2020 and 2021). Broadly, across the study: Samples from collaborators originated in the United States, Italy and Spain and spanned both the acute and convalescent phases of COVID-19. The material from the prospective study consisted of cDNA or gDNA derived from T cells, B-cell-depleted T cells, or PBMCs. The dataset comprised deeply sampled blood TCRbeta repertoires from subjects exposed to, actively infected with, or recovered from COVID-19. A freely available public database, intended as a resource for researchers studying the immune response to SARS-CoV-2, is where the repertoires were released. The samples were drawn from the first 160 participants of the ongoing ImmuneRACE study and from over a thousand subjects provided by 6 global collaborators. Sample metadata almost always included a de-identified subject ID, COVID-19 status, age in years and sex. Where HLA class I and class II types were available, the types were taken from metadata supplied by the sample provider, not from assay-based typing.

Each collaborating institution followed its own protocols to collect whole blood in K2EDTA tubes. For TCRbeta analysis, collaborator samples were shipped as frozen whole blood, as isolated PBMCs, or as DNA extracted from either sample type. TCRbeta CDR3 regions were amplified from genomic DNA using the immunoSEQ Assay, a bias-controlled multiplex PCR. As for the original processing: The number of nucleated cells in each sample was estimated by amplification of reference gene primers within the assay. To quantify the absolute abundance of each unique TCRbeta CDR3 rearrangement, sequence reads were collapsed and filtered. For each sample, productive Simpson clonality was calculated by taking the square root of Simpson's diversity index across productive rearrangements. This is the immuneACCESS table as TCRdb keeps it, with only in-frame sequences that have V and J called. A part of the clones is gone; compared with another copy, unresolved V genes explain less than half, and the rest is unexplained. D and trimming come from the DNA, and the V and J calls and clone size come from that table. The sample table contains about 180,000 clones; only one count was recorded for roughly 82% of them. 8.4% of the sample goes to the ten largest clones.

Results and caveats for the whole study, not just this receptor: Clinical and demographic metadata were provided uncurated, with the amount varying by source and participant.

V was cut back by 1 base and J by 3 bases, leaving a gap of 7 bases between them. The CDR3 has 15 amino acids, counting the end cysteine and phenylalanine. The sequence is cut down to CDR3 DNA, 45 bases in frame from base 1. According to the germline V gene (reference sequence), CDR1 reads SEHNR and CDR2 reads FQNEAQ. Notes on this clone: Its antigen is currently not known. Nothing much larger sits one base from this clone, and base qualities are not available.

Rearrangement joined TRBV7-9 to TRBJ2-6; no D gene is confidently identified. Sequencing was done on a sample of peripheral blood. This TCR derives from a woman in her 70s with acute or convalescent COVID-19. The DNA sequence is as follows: TGTGCCAGCAGCTTAGGTTCTATTGGGGCCAACGTCCTGACTTTC. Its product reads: CASSLGSIGANVLTF. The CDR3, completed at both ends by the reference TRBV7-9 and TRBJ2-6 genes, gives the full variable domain DTGVSQNPRHKITKRGQNVTFRCDPISEHNRLYWYRQTLGQGPEFLTYFQNEAQLEKSRLLSDRFSAERPKGSFSTLEIQRTEQGDSAMYLCASSLGSIGANVLTFGAGSRLTVL.